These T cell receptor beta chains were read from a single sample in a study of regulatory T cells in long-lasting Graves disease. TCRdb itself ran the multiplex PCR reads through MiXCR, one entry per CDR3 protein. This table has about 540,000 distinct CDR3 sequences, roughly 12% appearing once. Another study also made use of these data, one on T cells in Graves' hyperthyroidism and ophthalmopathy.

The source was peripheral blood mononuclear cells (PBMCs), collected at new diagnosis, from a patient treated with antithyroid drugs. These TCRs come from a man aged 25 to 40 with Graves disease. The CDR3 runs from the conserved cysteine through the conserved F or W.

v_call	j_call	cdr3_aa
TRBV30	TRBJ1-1	CAWSPGWARANTEAFF
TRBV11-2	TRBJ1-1	CASSPSPTGGQWTEAFF
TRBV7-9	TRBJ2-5	CASSSRGSGLRETQYF
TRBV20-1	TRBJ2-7	CSVGTGPTYEQYF
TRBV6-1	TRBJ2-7	CASRTLPGQGPYEQYF
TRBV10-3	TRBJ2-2	CAISDSYTGELFF
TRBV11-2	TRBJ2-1	CASSGGDGIEQFF
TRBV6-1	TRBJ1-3	CASMRESGNTIYF
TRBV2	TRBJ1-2	CASKTGNYGYTF
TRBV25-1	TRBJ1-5	CASIIGRNQPQHF
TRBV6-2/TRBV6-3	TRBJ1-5	CASSYYPRDSNQPQHF
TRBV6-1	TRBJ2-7	CASSPSGGSSYEQYF
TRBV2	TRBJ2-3	CASSRQGATDTQYF
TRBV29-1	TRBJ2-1	CSVTKVSVNEQFF
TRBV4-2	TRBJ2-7	CASSHRGSTSYEQYF